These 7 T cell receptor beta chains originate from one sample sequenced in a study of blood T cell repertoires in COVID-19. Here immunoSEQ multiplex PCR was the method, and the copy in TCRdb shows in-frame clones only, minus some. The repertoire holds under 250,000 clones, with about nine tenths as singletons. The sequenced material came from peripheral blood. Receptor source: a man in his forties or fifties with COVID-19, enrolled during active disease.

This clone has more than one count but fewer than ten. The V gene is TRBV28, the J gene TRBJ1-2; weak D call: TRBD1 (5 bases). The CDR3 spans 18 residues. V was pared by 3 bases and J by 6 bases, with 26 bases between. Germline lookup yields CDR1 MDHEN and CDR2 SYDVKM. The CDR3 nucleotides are TGTGCCAGCAGTTTCCAGTGGGTGGGCGTATCAGGGTATCATGGCTACACCTTC. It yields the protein CASSFQWVGVSGYHGYTF.

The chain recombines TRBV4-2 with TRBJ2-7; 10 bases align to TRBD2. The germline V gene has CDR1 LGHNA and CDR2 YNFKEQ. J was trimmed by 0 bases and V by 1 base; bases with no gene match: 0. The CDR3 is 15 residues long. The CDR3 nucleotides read TGTGCCAGCAGCCAAGCTAGCGGGAGCTCCTACGAGCAGTACTTC. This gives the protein CASSQASGSSYEQYF.

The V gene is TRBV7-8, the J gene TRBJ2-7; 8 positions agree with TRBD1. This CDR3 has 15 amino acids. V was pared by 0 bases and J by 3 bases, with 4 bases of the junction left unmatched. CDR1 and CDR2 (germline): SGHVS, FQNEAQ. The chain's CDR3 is CASSLARTGLYEQYF. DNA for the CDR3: TGTGCCAGCAGCTTAGCCCGGACAGGGCTCTACGAGCAGTACTTC.

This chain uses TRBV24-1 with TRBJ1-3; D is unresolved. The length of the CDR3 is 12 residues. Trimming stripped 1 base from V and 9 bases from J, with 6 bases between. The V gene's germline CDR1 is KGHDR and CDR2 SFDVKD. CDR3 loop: CATSDFGGTIYF. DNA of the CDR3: TGTGCCACCAGTGATTTTGGAGGCACCATATATTTT.

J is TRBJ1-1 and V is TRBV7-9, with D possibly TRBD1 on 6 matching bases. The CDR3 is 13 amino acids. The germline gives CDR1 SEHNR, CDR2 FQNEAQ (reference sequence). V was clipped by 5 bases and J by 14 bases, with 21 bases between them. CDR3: CASSLTETGGCFF. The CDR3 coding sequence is TGTGCCAGCAGCCTCACCGAGACAGGTGGTTGCTTCTTT.

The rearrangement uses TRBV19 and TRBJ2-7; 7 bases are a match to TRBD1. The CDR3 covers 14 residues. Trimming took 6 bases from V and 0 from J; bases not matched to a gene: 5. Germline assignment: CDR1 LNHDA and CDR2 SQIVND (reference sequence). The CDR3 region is CASRGQDRSYEQYF. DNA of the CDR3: TGTGCCAGTAGAGGACAGGACCGCTCCTACGAGCAGTACTTC.

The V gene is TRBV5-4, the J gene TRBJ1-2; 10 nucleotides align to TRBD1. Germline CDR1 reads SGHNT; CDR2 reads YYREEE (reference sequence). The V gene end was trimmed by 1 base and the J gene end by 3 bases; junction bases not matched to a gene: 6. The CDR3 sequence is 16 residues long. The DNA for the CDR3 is TGTGCCAGCAGCTTGACCGGGACAGGGGTGGACTATGGCTACACCTTC. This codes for CASSLTGTGVDYGYTF. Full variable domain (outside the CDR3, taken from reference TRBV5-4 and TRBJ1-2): ETGVTQSPTHLIKTRGQQVTLRCSSQSGHNTVSWYQQALGQGPQFIFQYYREEENGRGNFPPRFSGLQFPNYSSELNVNALELDDSALYLCASSLTGTGVDYGYTFGSGTRLTVV.